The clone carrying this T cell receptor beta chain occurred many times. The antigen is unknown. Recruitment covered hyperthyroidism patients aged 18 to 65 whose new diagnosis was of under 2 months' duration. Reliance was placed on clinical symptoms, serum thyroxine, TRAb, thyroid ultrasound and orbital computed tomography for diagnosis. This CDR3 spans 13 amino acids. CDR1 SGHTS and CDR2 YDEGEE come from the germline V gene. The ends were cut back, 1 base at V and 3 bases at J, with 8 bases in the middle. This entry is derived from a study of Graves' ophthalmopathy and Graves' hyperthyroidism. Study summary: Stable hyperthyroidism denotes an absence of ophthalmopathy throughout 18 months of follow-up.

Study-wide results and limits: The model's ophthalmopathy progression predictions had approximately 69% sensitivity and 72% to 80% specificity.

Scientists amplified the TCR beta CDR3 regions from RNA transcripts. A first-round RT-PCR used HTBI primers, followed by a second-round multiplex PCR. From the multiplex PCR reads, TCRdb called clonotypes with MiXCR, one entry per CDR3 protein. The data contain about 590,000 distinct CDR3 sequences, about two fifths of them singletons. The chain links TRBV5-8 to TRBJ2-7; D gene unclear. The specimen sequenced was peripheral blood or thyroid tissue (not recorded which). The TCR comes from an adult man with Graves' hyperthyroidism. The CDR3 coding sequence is TGTGCCAGCAGCTTGATGCCAGGCTACGAGCAGTACTTC. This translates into CASSLMPGYEQYF.